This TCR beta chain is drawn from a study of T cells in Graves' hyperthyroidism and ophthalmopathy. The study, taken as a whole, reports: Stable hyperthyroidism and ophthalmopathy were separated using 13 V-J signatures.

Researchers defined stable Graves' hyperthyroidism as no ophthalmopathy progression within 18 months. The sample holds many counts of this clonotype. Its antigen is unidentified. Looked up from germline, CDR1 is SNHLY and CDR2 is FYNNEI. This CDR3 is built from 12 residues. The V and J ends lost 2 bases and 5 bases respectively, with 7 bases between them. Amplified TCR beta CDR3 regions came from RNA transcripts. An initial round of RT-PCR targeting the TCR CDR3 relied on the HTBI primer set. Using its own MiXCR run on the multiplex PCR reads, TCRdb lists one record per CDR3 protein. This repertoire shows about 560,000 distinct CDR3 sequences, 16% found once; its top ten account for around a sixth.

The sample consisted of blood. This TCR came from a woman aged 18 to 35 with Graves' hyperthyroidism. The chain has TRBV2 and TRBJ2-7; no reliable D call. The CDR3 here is CASSEWSDEQYF. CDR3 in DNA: TGTGCCAGCAGTGAATGGTCCGACGAGCAGTACTTC.